This passage covers 2 T cell receptor beta chains from one sample sequenced in a study of beta chain features in type 1 diabetes. The investigators reverse transcribed all of the isolated RNA, so they sequenced expressed TCRB transcripts. Measured with immunoSEQ multiplex PCR; TCRdb has only the in-frame clones, and not every one. The sample yields fewer than 200,000 clones, about an eighth seen once. The specimen sequenced was central memory CD4+ T cells from blood. Every receptor here comes from a woman under 30 in good health.

The V call is TRBV4-3, the J call TRBJ1-2; 7 positions agree with TRBD1. Germline V gene lookup returns CDR1 LGHNA and CDR2 YSLEER. The CDR3 is 15 residues long. V dropped 3 bases and J dropped 4; count of bases not matched to a gene: 8. In DNA form, the CDR3 reads TGCGCCAGCAGCCAGAGCCCGGGACAGAGCTATGGCTACACCTTC. It codes for CASSQSPGQSYGYTF.

V is TRBV6-6 and J is TRBJ2-7, with 7 bases matching TRBD1. Losses at the gene ends were 5 bases for V and 0 bases for J; bases not matched to a gene: 7. This CDR3 region has 15 residues. Germline V gene sequence: CDR1 MNHNY, CDR2 SVGAGI (reference sequence). CDR3 in amino acids: CASSDRTGFSYEQYF. The CDR3, as DNA: TGTGCCAGCAGTGACCGGACAGGATTCTCCTACGAGCAGTACTTC.